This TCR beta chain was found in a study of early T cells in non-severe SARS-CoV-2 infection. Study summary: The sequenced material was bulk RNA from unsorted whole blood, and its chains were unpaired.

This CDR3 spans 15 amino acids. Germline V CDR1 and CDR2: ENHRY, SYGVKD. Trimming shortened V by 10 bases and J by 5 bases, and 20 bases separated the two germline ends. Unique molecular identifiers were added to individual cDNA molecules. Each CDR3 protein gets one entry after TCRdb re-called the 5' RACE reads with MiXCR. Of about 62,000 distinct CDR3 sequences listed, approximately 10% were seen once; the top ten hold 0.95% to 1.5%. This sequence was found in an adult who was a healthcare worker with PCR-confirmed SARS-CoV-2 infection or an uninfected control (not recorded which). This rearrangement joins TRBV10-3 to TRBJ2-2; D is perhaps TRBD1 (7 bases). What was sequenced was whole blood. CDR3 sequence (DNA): TGTGCCACCTCGAGGAAGCAGGGGGGAACCGGGGAGCTGTTTTTT. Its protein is CATSRKQGGTGELFF.